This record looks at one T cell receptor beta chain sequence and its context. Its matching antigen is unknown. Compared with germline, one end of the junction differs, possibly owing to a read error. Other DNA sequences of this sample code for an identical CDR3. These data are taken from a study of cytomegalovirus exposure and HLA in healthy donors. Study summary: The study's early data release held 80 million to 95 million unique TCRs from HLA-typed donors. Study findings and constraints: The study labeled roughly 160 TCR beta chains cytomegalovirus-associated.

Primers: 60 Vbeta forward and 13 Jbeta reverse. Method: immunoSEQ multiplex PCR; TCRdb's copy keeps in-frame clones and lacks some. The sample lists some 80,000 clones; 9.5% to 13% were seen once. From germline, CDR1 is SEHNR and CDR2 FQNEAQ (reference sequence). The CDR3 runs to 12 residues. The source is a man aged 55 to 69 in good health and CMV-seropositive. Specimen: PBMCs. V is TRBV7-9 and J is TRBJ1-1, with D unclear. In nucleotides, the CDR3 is TGTGCAAGCAGCACAGAATTCCCTGAAGCTTTCTTT. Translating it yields CASSTEFPEAFF.